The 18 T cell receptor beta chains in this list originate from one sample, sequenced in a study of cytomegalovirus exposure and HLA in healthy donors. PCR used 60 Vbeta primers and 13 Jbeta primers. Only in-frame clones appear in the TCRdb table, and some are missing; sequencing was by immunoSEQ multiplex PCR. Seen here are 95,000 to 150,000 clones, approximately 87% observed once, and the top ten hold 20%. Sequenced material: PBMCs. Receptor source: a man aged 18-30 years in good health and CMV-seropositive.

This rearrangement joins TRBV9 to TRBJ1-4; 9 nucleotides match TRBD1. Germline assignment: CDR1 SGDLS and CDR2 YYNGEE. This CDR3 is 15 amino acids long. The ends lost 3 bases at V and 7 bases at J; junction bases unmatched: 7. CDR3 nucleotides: TGTGCCAGCAGCGCCTCCGGGACAGGGTTTGAAAAACTGTTTTTT. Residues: CASSASGTGFEKLFF.

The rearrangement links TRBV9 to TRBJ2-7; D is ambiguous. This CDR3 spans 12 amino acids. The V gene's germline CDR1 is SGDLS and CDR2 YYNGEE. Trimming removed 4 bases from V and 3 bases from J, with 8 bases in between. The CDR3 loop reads CASSPGFYEQYF. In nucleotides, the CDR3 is TGTGCCAGCAGCCCCGGGTTCTACGAGCAGTACTTC.

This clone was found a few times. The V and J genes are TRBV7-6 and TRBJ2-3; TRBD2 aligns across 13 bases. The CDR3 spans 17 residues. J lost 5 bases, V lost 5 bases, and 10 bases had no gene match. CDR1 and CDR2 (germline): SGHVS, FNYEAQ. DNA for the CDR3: TGTGCCAGCAGCACCGCCGGACTAGCGGGGGCTGGAGATACGCAGTATTTT. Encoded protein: CASSTAGLAGAGDTQYF.

Here the CDR3 DNA reads TGTGCCAGCAGCTTATTGGGACAAAGCTCCTACAATGAGCAGTTCTTC. It encodes CASSLLGQSSYNEQFF. The chain employs TRBV7-2 and TRBJ2-1; D is possibly TRBD1 (6 bases). The CDR3 runs 16 residues. The germline gives CDR1 SGHTA, CDR2 FQGNSA. The V and J ends lost 2 bases and 0 bases respectively, with 11 bases between them. The variable domain in full, with the rest retrieved from reference TRBV7-2 and TRBJ2-1, is GAGVSQSPSNKVTEKGKDVELRCDPISGHTALYWYRQSLGQGLEFLIYFQGNSAPDKSGLPSDRFSAERTGGSVSTLTIQRTQQEDSAVYLCASSLLGQSSYNEQFFGPGTRLTVL.

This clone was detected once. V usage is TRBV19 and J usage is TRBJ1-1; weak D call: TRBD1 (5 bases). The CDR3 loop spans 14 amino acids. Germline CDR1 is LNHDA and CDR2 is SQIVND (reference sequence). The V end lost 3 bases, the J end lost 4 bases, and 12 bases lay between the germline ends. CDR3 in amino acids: CASSILGGSTEAFF. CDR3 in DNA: TGTGCCAGTAGTATTCTGGGGGGGAGCACTGAAGCTTTCTTT.

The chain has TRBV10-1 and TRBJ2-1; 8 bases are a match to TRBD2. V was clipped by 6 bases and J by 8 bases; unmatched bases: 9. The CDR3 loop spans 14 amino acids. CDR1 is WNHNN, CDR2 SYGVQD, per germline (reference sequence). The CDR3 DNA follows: TGCGCCAGCAGACCCGGGACTAGTAGCGATGAGCAGTTCTTC. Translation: CASRPGTSSDEQFF.

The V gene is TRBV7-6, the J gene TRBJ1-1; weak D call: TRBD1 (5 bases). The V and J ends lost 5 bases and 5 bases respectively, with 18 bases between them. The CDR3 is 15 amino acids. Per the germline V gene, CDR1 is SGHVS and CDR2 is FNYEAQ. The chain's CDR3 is CASSQTLVEGTEAFF. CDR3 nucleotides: TGTGCCAGCAGCCAAACGTTGGTGGAGGGGACTGAAGCTTTCTTT.

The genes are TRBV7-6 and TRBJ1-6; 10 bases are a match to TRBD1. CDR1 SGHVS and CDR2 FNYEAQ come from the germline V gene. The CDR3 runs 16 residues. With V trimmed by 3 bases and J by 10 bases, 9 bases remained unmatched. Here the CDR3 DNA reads TGTGCCAGCAGCTTGGCCGGGACAGGGGTGGCCTCACCCCTCCACTTT. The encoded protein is CASSLAGTGVASPLHF.

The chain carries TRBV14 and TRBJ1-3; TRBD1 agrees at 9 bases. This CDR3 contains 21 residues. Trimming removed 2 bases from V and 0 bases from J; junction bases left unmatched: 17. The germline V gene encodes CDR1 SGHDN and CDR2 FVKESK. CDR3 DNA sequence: TGTGCCAGCAGCCAACACCGCCGGGACAGGGTACGAAAATCCTCTGGAAACACCATATATTTT. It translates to CASSQHRRDRVRKSSGNTIYF. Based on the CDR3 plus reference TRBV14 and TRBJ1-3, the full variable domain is EAGVTQFPSHSVIEKGQTVTLRCDPISGHDNLYWYRRVMGKEIKFLLHFVKESKQDESGMPNNRFLAERTGGTYSTLKVQPAELEDSGVYFCASSQHRRDRVRKSSGNTIYFGEGSWLTVV.

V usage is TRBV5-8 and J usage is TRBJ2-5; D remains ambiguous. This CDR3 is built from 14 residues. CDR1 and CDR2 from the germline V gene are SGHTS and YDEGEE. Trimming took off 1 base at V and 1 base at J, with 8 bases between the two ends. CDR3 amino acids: CASSLQAFQETQYF. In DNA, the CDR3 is TGTGCCAGCAGCTTGCAGGCTTTCCAAGAGACCCAGTACTTC.

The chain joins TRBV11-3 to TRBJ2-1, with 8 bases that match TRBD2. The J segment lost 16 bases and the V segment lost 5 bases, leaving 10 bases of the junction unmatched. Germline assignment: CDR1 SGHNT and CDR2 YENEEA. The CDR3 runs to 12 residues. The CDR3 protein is CASSPGGQGIFF. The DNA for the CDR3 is TGTGCCAGCAGCCCGGGGGGGCAGGGGATTTTCTTC.

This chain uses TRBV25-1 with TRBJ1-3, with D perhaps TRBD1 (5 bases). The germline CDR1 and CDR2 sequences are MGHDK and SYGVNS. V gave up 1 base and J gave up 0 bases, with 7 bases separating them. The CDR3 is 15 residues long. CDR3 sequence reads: CASSESTVSGNTIYF. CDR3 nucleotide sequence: TGTGCCAGCAGTGAATCGACAGTCTCTGGAAACACCATATATTTT.

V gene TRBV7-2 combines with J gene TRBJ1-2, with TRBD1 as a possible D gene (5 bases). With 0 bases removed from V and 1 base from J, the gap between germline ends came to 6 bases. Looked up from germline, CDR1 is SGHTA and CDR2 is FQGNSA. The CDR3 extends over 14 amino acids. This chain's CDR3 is CASSLAGVNYGYTF. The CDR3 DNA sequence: TGTGCCAGCAGCTTAGCAGGGGTTAACTATGGCTACACCTTC.

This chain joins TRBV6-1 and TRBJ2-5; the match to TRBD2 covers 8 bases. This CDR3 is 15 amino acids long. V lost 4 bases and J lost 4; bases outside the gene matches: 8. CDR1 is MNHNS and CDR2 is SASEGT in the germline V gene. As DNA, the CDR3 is TGTGCCAGCAGTGTAGTAGCGGGGAGAGGAGAGACCCAGTACTTC. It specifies CASSVVAGRGETQYF.

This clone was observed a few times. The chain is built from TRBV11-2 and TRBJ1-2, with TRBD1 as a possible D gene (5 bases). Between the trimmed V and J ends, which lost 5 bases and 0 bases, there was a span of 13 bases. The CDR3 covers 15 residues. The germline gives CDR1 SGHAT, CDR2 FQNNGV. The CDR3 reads CASSPLKGPNYGYTF. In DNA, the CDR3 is TGTGCCAGCAGCCCCCTAAAGGGGCCTAACTATGGCTACACCTTC.

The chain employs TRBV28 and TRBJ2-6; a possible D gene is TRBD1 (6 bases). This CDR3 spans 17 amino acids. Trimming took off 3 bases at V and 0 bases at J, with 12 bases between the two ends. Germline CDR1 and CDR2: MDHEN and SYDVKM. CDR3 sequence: CASSLGAGSSGANVLTF. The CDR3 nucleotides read TGTGCCAGCAGTTTGGGGGCAGGAAGCTCTGGGGCCAACGTCCTGACTTTC.

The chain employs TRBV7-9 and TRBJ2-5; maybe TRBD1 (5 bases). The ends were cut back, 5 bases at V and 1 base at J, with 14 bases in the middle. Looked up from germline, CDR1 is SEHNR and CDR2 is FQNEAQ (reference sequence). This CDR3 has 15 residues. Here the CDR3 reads CASSPRGRIQETQYF. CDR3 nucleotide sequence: TGTGCCAGCAGCCCAAGGGGCCGAATCCAAGAGACCCAGTACTTC.

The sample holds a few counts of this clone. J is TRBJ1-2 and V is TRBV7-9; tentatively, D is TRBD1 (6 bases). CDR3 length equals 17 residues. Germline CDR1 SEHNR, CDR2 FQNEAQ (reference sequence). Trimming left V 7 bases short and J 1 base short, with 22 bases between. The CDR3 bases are TGTGCCAGCATGGGAACAGGGTCCCACCTTCGTAACTATGGCTACACCTTC. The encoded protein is CASMGTGSHLRNYGYTF.